These 4 T cell receptor beta chains share one sample of origin, sequenced in a study of Tregs in tolerant kidney transplant recipients. Sequencing was performed with immunoSEQ multiplex PCR; in TCRdb, only in-frame clones are kept and a portion is missing. The sample totals tens of thousands of clones. The source material was CD4+ T cells from blood, sampled before the transplant. Receptors were obtained from a human donor who received a combined kidney and bone marrow transplant.

On this clone: The read halts 3 residues ahead of the CDR3 end, with the missing end drawn from the germline J gene. The rearrangement uses TRBV19 and TRBJ1-6, with 10 bases aligning to TRBD1. Per the germline V gene, CDR1 is LNHDA and CDR2 is SQIVND (reference sequence). Trimming at V came to 3 bases and at J to 10 bases, leaving 3 bases not matched to a gene. The CDR3 is 14 amino acids. Partial CDR3 DNA: TGTGCCAGTAGTATTGGGACAGGGGAATCACCC. Its protein product is CASSIGTGESP. The CDR3 as a whole reads CASSIGTGESPLHF. The full variable domain, in which reference TRBV19 and TRBJ1-6 provide the parts outside the CDR3, is DGGITQSPKYLFRKEGQNVTLSCEQNLNHDAMYWYRQDPGQGLRLIYYSQIVNDFQKGDIAEGYSVSREKKESFPLTVTSAQKNPTAFYLCASSIGTGESPLHFGNGTRLTVT.

Concerning this clone: Read coverage stops 3 residues before the CDR3 terminus; the germline J gene supplies the remainder. This chain links TRBV10-2 with TRBJ2-3; weak D call: TRBD2 (6 bases). Germline assignment: CDR1 WSHSY and CDR2 SAAADI. Trimming took 8 bases from V and 5 from J, leaving 14 bases between them. The CDR3 covers 13 residues. Incomplete CDR3 DNA: TGCGCCAGCTCATTAGGGACTTTAGATACG. It is translated as CASSLGTLDT. The complete CDR3 sequence is CASSLGTLDTQYF.

For this clone: The sequenced fragment ends 3 residues before the CDR3 boundary, so the rest is inferred from the germline J gene. The chain is built from TRBV19 and TRBJ2-5; the match to TRBD1 covers 11 bases. The germline V gene encodes CDR1 LNHDA and CDR2 SQIVND (reference sequence). J was trimmed by 7 bases and V by 3 bases; bases with no gene match: 4. The CDR3 sequence is 14 residues long. Here the CDR3 reads CASSIGQGAGTQYF. Partial CDR3 DNA: TGTGCCAGTAGTATCGGACAGGGGGCTGGGACC. Full variable domain (remainder filled in from reference TRBV19 and TRBJ2-5): DGGITQSPKYLFRKEGQNVTLSCEQNLNHDAMYWYRQDPGQGLRLIYYSQIVNDFQKGDIAEGYSVSREKKESFPLTVTSAQKNPTAFYLCASSIGQGAGTQYFGPGTRLLVL.

Partial CDR3 DNA: TGTGCCAGCAGCCCTAGGATCCAAGAGACC. Protein product: CASSPRIQET. The full CDR3 protein is CASSPRIQETQYF. The gene calls are TRBV11-2 and TRBJ2-5; D is undetermined. The read halts 3 residues ahead of the CDR3 end, with the missing end drawn from the germline J gene. The CDR3 spans 13 residues. V was pared by 5 bases and J by 1 base, with 8 bases between. Germline V gives CDR1 SGHAT, CDR2 FQNNGV.